These 10 T cell receptor beta chains came from one sample sequenced in a study of cytomegalovirus exposure and HLA in healthy donors. Both 60 Vbeta primers and 13 Jbeta primers went into the PCR. Sequencing used immunoSEQ multiplex PCR; TCRdb keeps in-frame clones, though not all of them. Its table lists approximately 93,000 clones. Sequencing was performed on PBMCs. Source of these receptors: a woman aged 25-40 years in good health and CMV-seronegative.

The chain uses TRBV5-1 and TRBJ2-1; D is possibly TRBD2 (6 bases). Germline CDR1 SGHRS, CDR2 YFSETQ. V shed 0 bases and J shed 2 bases, with 12 bases lying between them. The CDR3 spans 16 residues. DNA for the CDR3: TGCGCCAGCAGCTTGGGGGGACTGCTGGCCTACAATGAGCAGTTCTTC. As protein: CASSLGGLLAYNEQFF.

The chain uses TRBV2 and TRBJ2-3; 8 bases are a match to TRBD1. V lost 5 bases, J lost 7 bases, and 14 bases stayed unmatched. CDR1 and CDR2 from the germline V gene are SNHLY and FYNNEI. CDR3 length: 16 residues. The CDR3 region is CASSRDRTTGQNTQYF. As DNA, the CDR3 is TGTGCCAGCAGTCGGGACAGGACCACAGGGCAGAATACGCAGTATTTT.

The CDR3 coding sequence is TGTGCCAGCAGCCCCGTGACAGGGGGATGGGGCTACACCTTC. As protein: CASSPVTGGWGYTF. The rearrangement uses TRBV6-5 and TRBJ1-2; TRBD1 matches 9 bases. Germline loops: CDR1 MNHEY, CDR2 SVGAGI. This CDR3 comprises 14 residues. The junction had 10 bases not matched to a gene; V was cut back by 6 bases and J by 8 bases.

The chain combines TRBV6-5 with TRBJ1-4, with D hard to call. The CDR3 has 14 amino acids. Germline V gene sequence: CDR1 MNHEY, CDR2 SVGAGI. Trimming removed 6 bases at V and 0 bases at J, with 8 bases between. CDR3 DNA sequence: TGTGCCAGCAGGCCATCTACAACTAATGAAAAACTGTTTTTT. It encodes CASRPSTTNEKLFF.

The gene calls are TRBV28 and TRBJ1-5, with a tentative D call TRBD1 (6 bases). Germline CDR1 and CDR2: MDHEN and SYDVKM. The CDR3 consists of 15 residues. V was clipped by 7 bases and J by 8 bases, with 21 bases between them. The CDR3 loop is CASKLNGGGREPQHF. The DNA for the CDR3 is TGTGCCAGCAAACTTAACGGAGGGGGGAGGGAGCCCCAGCATTTT.

The V call is TRBV7-6, the J call TRBJ2-1; 7 bases match TRBD2. Germline V gene lookup returns CDR1 SGHVS and CDR2 FNYEAQ. The trim removed 4 bases at V and 10 bases at J, leaving 1 base unmatched. The length of the CDR3 is 11 residues. CDR3 amino acids: CASSSLAEQFF. The CDR3 DNA follows: TGTGCCAGCAGCTCACTAGCGGAGCAGTTCTTC.

The gene calls are TRBV7-9 and TRBJ2-7; 7 bases line up with TRBD2. The germline V gene has CDR1 SEHNR and CDR2 FQNEAQ (reference sequence). The CDR3 sequence is 15 residues long. The V gene end was trimmed by 5 bases and the J gene end by 3 bases; junction bases not matched to a gene: 10. This CDR3 reads CASSPPGTTDYEQYF. DNA of the CDR3: TGTGCCAGCAGCCCCCCCGGGACTACGGACTACGAGCAGTACTTC.

This chain joins TRBV28 and TRBJ1-2, with 8 bases matching TRBD1. CDR1 and CDR2 from the germline V gene are MDHEN and SYDVKM. J was trimmed by 10 bases and V by 2 bases; bases with no gene match: 12. The CDR3 consists of 15 residues. CDR3: CASSLATGTGADYTF. CDR3 nucleotides: TGTGCCAGCAGTTTAGCAACCGGGACAGGCGCTGACTACACCTTC.

The chain couples TRBV29-1 to TRBJ2-5; D call uncertain. The V gene lost 3 bases and the J gene lost 5 bases, with 13 bases spanning the gap. The CDR3 sequence is 13 residues long. Per germline, CDR1 SQVTM and CDR2 ANQGSEA. DNA of the CDR3: TGCAGCGTTGATGAGACCCCCGGGGAGACCCAGTACTTC. Translation gives CSVDETPGETQYF.

The chain combines TRBV11-2 with TRBJ1-4; D unresolved. Trimming pared 1 base from V and 3 bases from J, leaving 12 bases between. Per germline, CDR1 SGHAT and CDR2 FQNNGV. CDR3 length equals 16 residues. The CDR3 nucleotides read TGTGCCAGCAGCTTAGTTTCCGGGATGGCTAATGAAAAACTGTTTTTT. It encodes CASSLVSGMANEKLFF.